These 12 T cell receptor beta chains originate from one sample sequenced in a study of T cell repertoires in cytomegalovirus infection. MiXCR, run by TCRdb on the reads, gives a single entry per CDR3 protein. The sample includes about 400,000 distinct CDR3 sequences, around a third of them seen just once. These receptors' targets are unknown. The sequenced sample was cultured PBMCs, obtained from culture after CMV antigen stimulation. The origin of the receptors is a human donor in good health (CMV status not recorded). Some clones in this sample may be carry-over from other donors' samples.

This sequence joins TRBV5-4 and TRBJ2-2; 7 bases line up with TRBD2. The V segment lost 4 bases and the J segment 1 base; nucleotides outside the gene matches: 10. Looked up from germline, CDR1 is SGHNT and CDR2 is YYREEE (reference sequence). This CDR3 comprises 17 residues. CDR3 region: CASSPPEVAGNTGELFF. The CDR3 nucleotides are TGTGCCAGCAGCCCACCCGAGGTAGCGGGGAACACCGGGGAGCTGTTTTTT.

This sequence joins TRBV14 and TRBJ2-1; 13 positions match TRBD2. CDR3 size: 18 residues. J was trimmed by 1 base and V by 4 bases; bases with no gene match: 7. Germline V gene lookup returns CDR1 SGHDN and CDR2 FVKESK. The CDR3 sequence is CASSRGLAGVGSYNEQFF. In DNA, the CDR3 is TGTGCCAGCAGCCGTGGACTAGCGGGAGTGGGTTCCTACAATGAGCAGTTCTTC.

This chain uses TRBV27 with TRBJ1-2, with D possibly TRBD1 on 5 matching bases. V was cut by 5 bases and J by 13 bases, with 17 bases left in between. Per germline, CDR1 MNHEY and CDR2 SMNVEV (reference sequence). This CDR3 is built from 12 residues. CDR3 in amino acids: CASSARVRRLTF. The DNA of the CDR3 is TGTGCCAGCAGTGCCAGGGTTCGCAGACTCACCTTC.

This clonotype was recorded once. V usage is TRBV12-3 or TRBV12-4 and J usage is TRBJ2-1; 11 bases align to TRBD2. The CDR3 runs 16 residues. J was trimmed by 7 bases and V by 3 bases; bases with no gene match: 8. The CDR3 DNA sequence: TGTGCCAGCAGTTTTAAGGTAGCGGGAGGGCGGAATGAGCAGTTCTTC. Translation: CASSFKVAGGRNEQFF.

The rearrangement uses TRBV7-9 and TRBJ2-1; D gene ambiguous. The germline V gene has CDR1 SEHNR and CDR2 FQNEAQ (reference sequence). Trimming shortened V by 2 bases and J by 6 bases, and 11 bases separated the two germline ends. The CDR3 loop spans 14 amino acids. The CDR3 here is CASSLSPTPNEQFF. The DNA for the CDR3 is TGTGCCAGCAGCTTAAGCCCAACTCCCAATGAGCAGTTCTTC.

The J gene is TRBJ2-1, the V gene TRBV27; 9 positions agree with TRBD2. The germline CDR1 and CDR2 sequences are MNHEY and SMNVEV (reference sequence). The CDR3 has 15 amino acids. Losses at the gene ends were 4 bases for V and 4 bases for J; bases not matched to a gene: 5. The CDR3 region has the DNA TGTGCCAGCAGTTCCCCTAGCGGGGCGTACAATGAGCAGTTCTTC. It encodes CASSSPSGAYNEQFF.

This clonotype appeared a few times. The DNA for the CDR3 is TGTGCCAGCAATTCGGCCGGCTTAAGGTCCTACAATGAGCAGTTCTTC. This encodes CASNSAGLRSYNEQFF. This chain uses TRBV6-6 with TRBJ2-1; D uncertain. Germline V gene data show CDR1 as MNHNY and CDR2 as SVGAGI (reference sequence). CDR3 size: 16 residues. The V end lost 7 bases, the J end lost 1 base, and 17 bases lay between the germline ends.

The chain couples TRBV20-1 to TRBJ1-1; D unclear. Germline loops: CDR1 DFQATT, CDR2 SNEGSKA (reference sequence). V lost 6 bases and J lost 1, with 18 bases in between. This CDR3 is 15 amino acids long. CDR3 loop: CSAHSSGRTNTEAFF. CDR3 nucleotide sequence: TGCAGTGCACACAGCTCTGGACGGACGAACACTGAAGCTTTCTTT.

This clonotype was recorded many times. The chain links TRBV7-2 to TRBJ1-4; no reliable D call. This CDR3 is 11 amino acids long. CDR1 and CDR2 from the germline V gene are SGHTA and FQGNSA. V lost 2 bases, J lost 7 bases, and 2 bases lay in between. The CDR3 reads CASSLLEKLFF. CDR3 DNA: TGTGCCAGCAGCTTACTTGAAAAACTGTTTTTT.

This clonotype was observed many times. V gene TRBV7-2 combines with J gene TRBJ1-1; D possibly corresponds to TRBD1 (5 bases). The CDR3 runs 14 residues. The V and J ends lost 1 base and 6 bases respectively, with 12 bases between them. Germline CDR1 and CDR2: SGHTA and FQGNSA. This chain's CDR3 is CASSLVPRAAEAFF. DNA for the CDR3: TGTGCCAGCAGCTTAGTACCCAGGGCCGCTGAAGCTTTCTTT. Full variable domain (outside the CDR3, taken from reference TRBV7-2 and TRBJ1-1): GAGVSQSPSNKVTEKGKDVELRCDPISGHTALYWYRQSLGQGLEFLIYFQGNSAPDKSGLPSDRFSAERTGGSVSTLTIQRTQQEDSAVYLCASSLVPRAAEAFFGQGTRLTVV.

The chain combines TRBV29-1 with TRBJ1-3; 8 bases are shared with TRBD1. The V segment lost 2 bases and the J segment 0 bases; nucleotides outside the gene matches: 0. The length of the CDR3 is 14 residues. Germline CDR1 SQVTM, CDR2 ANQGSEA. CDR3 sequence: CSVEQGASGNTIYF. The CDR3 DNA sequence: TGCAGCGTTGAACAGGGGGCCTCTGGAAACACCATATATTTT.

The rearrangement links TRBV28 to TRBJ2-7; maybe TRBD2 (6 bases). The V gene lost 4 bases and the J gene lost 1 base, with 17 bases spanning the gap. Germline-derived CDR1 and CDR2 are MDHEN and SYDVKM. This CDR3 is built from 16 residues. The CDR3 region is CASSSHSSGTSYEQYV. CDR3 nucleotide sequence: TGTGCCAGCAGTTCCCACTCATCCGGGACTTCCTACGAGCAGTACGTC.